This TCR beta chain was sequenced in a study of technical replicates of blood from four donors (dated by TCRdb to 2016 to 2017). The CDR3 has 12 amino acids, counting the end cysteine and phenylalanine. The kept DNA is CDR3 alone, 36 bases in frame from the first base. V drops 4 bases and J drops 2 bases, leaving 5 bases in between. The germline V gene supplies CDR1 SNHLY and CDR2 FYNNEI. For this clone: Which antigen it targets is not known. Base quality data are lacking; no much larger clone is found one base away.

The method was the immunoSEQ multiplex PCR assay. TCRdb stores this immuneACCESS table with in-frame sequences only. Part of the clones is absent; in the studies checked, under half of the shortfall reflects unresolved V genes, and no reason is known for the rest. The sample has 75,000 to 90,000 clones on record, 90% to 95% of them singletons. Approximately 0.35% of the sample lies in the top ten. Sequenced input: T cells isolated from PBMCs. This sequence was found in a human donor in good health. Rearrangement joined TRBV2 to TRBJ1-1, with no D gene named confidently. The DNA is TGTGCCAGCAGTGTTATAAACACTGAAGCTTTCTTT. Protein translation: CASSVINTEAFF.